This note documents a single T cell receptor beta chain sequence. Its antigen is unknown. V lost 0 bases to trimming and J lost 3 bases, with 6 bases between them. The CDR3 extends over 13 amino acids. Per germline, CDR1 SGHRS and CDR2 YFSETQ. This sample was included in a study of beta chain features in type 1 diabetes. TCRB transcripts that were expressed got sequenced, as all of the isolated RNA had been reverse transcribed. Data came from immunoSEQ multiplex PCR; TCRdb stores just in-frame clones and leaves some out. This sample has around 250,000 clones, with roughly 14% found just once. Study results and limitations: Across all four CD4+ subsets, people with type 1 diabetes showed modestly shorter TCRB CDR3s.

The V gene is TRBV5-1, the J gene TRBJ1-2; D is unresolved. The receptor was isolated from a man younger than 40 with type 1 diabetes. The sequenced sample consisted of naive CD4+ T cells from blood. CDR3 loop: CASSLDSYYGYTF. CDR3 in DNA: TGCGCCAGCAGCTTGGACAGCTACTATGGCTACACCTTC.